This entry features one TCR beta chain sequence. What antigen it recognizes has not been identified. No qualities accompany the bases; no much larger clone lies one base away. The record originates from a study of cytomegalovirus exposure and HLA in healthy donors (dated by TCRdb to between 2016 and 2019). Regarding the complete study: A later analysis indicated that the 130 or so validation repertoires were generated on the platform also employed for the 700 or so repertoires of the first cohort. The study aimed to test whether signatures of past pathogen exposure could be identified by cataloging public T cell receptors. In addition to the first cohort of 650 to 750 subjects, a separate validation cohort of 130 or so different subjects was used. High-throughput TCR immunosequencing, statistical association of individual TCRs with disease status, and machine learning were combined to predict cytomegalovirus infection status.

The method behind the library was the immunoSEQ multiplex PCR assay. The paper's processing steps were these. A statistical classification framework was developed to diagnose cytomegalovirus status using the catalog of TCR beta chain sequences. Entries here come from immuneACCESS through TCRdb and include only in-frame sequences with V and J called. Some clones fail to appear in such tables; in the studies checked, an unresolved V gene covers under half of the shortfall, and the cause of the remainder is unknown. That table gives V, J and clone size, and the DNA gave D and trimming. The sample contains 160,000 or so clones, 88% of them found a single time. The top ten constitute 2.5% to 3% of the sample. CDR1 and CDR2 are read off the germline V gene as MNHNS and SASEGT. Including the terminal cysteine and phenylalanine, the CDR3 comprises 13 residues. Of the read, only the CDR3 DNA is kept; its 39 bases are in frame from base 1. Relative to germline, V is 4 bases shorter and J is 6 bases shorter, with 12 bases between their ends.

Broad study findings and their caveats: Three of the identified cytomegalovirus-associated TCR beta chains were confirmed in vitro to be specific for cytomegalovirus antigens. Most TCR sequences were observed very rarely across donors, whereas some public TCRs were present in many individuals. The authors suggested that the approach could potentially be generalized to other disease states and immunological phenotypes. In a later analysis, TCRs clustered in the first cohort were found to also tend to co-occur in the 130 or so validation repertoires, with 94% of cluster scores above 0. All 120 or so repertoires were used to score co-occurrence in the validation cohort in a later analysis, because that analysis had no HLA typing for the cohort. The study listed 150 to 200 TCR beta chains as associated with cytomegalovirus. The classifier was reported to diagnose cytomegalovirus status with high specificity and sensitivity in both the original and validation cohorts.

Separate from the approximately 700-subject first cohort, the validation cohort of 95 to 150 subjects was the group to which the donors belonged. This receptor was taken from a man aged 18 to 29 in good health and CMV-seronegative. The chain joins TRBV6-1 to TRBJ1-2; TRBD1 might be the D gene, on 5 matching bases. The material sequenced was PBMCs. At the DNA level, the sequence is TGTGCCAGCAGTGGACACCTCAGGGATGGCTACACCTTC. Translation gives CASSGHLRDGYTF.